Included here is one T cell receptor beta chain sequence, with context. The data were obtained in a study of T cell responses to AZD1222 COVID-19 vaccine. This CDR3 region has 13 residues. Looked up from germline, CDR1 is SEHNR and CDR2 is FQNEAQ (reference sequence). V lost 2 bases and J lost 6, with 5 bases in between. The repertoire was sequenced with immunoSEQ multiplex PCR; TCRdb's copy has only in-frame clones and lacks some. The repertoire has 120,000 to 150,000 clones, about 91% of them found once; the top ten carry about 4.8%. The receptor was derived from an adult in good health. The chain couples TRBV7-9 to TRBJ1-6; D not certain. This sample comprised peripheral blood, obtained on day 0 of AZD1222 vaccination. The CDR3 is CASSLSINSPLHF. CDR3 DNA sequence: TGTGCCAGCAGCTTATCGATTAATTCACCCCTCCACTTT. Together with reference TRBV7-9 and TRBJ1-6, the CDR3 gives the full variable domain: DTGVSQNPRHKITKRGQNVTFRCDPISEHNRLYWYRQTLGQGPEFLTYFQNEAQLEKSRLLSDRFSAERPKGSFSTLEIQRTEQGDSAMYLCASSLSINSPLHFGNGTRLTVT.